The clone carrying this TCR beta chain was found a few times. No patient had received any treatment before thyroid surgery. The sample comes from a study of metastatic and nonmetastatic thyroid tumors. Looking at the study overall: Malignant thyroid and benign thyroid patients provided blood and tumor or nodule tissue whose repertoires were compared.

Source study methods: CDR3 was compared across clinicopathological groups, and the resulting differences were used to build a distant-metastasis classifier for papillary thyroid cancer. TCRdb reprocessed the PCR reads via MiXCR. The V and J calls, along with clone size, are taken from TCRdb and not from the paper's own processing. The repertoire holds 20,000 or so clones, with 35% to 45% as singletons. The CDR3 length is 13 residues. The germline V and J ends were trimmed by 1 base and 7 bases, with 5 bases remaining between them. Per the germline V gene, CDR1 is MRHNA and CDR2 is SNTAGT. What was sequenced was tumor tissue. V is TRBV6-4 and J is TRBJ1-6; no reliable D call. The clonotype originates from a female donor with papillary thyroid cancer or a benign thyroid nodule (not recorded which). Some clones in this sample may be carry-over from other donors' samples. The CDR3 loop reads CASSDWPNSPLHF. As DNA, the CDR3 is TGTGCCAGCAGTGACTGGCCGAATTCACCCCTCCACTTT.